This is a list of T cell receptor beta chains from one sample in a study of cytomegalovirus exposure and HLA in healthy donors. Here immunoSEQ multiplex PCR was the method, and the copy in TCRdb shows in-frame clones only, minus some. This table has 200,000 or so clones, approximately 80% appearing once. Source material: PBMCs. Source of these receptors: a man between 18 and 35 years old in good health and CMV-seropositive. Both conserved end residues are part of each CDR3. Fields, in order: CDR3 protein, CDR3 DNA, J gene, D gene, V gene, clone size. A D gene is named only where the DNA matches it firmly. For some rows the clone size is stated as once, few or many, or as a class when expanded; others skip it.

CASSEEPGSTEAFF,TGTGCCAGCAGTGAAGAGCCGGGGAGCACTGAAGCTTTCTTT,TRBJ1-1,.,TRBV25-1,.
CASSQTGQGASEQYF,TGTGCCAGCAGTCAGACAGGACAGGGGGCGTCCGAGCAGTACTTC,TRBJ2-7,TRBD1,TRBV6-6,.
CATKTSGVSYEQYF,TGTGCCACCAAAACTAGCGGGGTATCCTACGAGCAGTACTTC,TRBJ2-7,TRBD2,TRBV10-3,.
CATSRDQTPRPLNEQFF,TGTGCCACCAGCAGAGATCAGACTCCCCGACCCCTTAATGAGCAGTTCTTC,TRBJ2-1,.,TRBV15,once
CASSLSGSSDTQYF,TGCGCCAGCAGCTTAAGCGGGAGTTCAGATACGCAGTATTTT,TRBJ2-3,TRBD2,TRBV5-1,.
CASSLGRDYEQYF,TGTGCCAGCAGCTTGGGCAGGGATTACGAGCAGTACTTC,TRBJ2-7,.,TRBV27,.
CASSHTGTVSNQPQHF,TGTGCCAGCAGCCATACCGGGACAGTTAGCAATCAGCCCCAGCATTTT,TRBJ1-5,TRBD1,TRBV5-6,.
CASSPQGSDQPQHF,TGTGCCAGCAGTCCACAGGGGTCGGATCAGCCCCAGCATTTT,TRBJ1-5,TRBD1,TRBV27,.
CASSSLLARRTDTQYF,TGTGCCAGCAGTTCATTACTAGCGAGGCGCACAGATACGCAGTATTTT,TRBJ2-3,TRBD2,TRBV27,.
CAWRITGDRGYTF,TGTGCCTGGAGAATCACAGGGGACCGCGGCTACACCTTC,TRBJ1-2,TRBD1,TRBV30,.
CSGGGSYNEQFF,TGCAGCGGCGGGGGTAGCTACAATGAGCAGTTCTTC,TRBJ2-1,TRBD2,TRBV29-1,.
CASREQLAGEYEQFF,TGTGCCAGCAGGGAGCAACTAGCGGGAGAGTATGAGCAGTTCTTC,TRBJ2-1,TRBD2,TRBV2,.
CASSFSVEAEQYF,TGTGCCAGCAGCTTTTCGGTGGAGGCCGAGCAGTACTTC,TRBJ2-7,.,TRBV7-2,.
CASKVGDRATGELFF,TGTGCCAGCAAGGTGGGGGACAGAGCCACCGGGGAGCTGTTTTTT,TRBJ2-2,TRBD1,TRBV7-8,.
CASSERGQSNQPQHF,TGTGCCAGCTCTGAGCGGGGTCAGTCCAATCAGCCCCAGCATTTT,TRBJ1-5,.,TRBV18,.
CASSGDSYYGYTF,TGTGCCAGCAGTGGGGACAGTTACTATGGCTACACCTTC,TRBJ1-2,TRBD1,TRBV6-5,.
CASSEDGGGTDTQYF,TGTGCCAGCAGTGAAGACGGCGGGGGCACAGATACGCAGTATTTT,TRBJ2-3,.,TRBV6-1,.
CASSPRGRAGYTF,TGTGCCAGCAGCCCCAGGGGACGGGCTGGCTACACCTTC,TRBJ1-2,.,TRBV28,.
CASREGWRSAYEQYF,TGTGCCAGCAGGGAGGGGTGGCGATCCGCCTACGAGCAGTACTTC,TRBJ2-7,.,TRBV6-5,.
CASSKGFSYNEQFF,TGTGCCAGCAGCAAGGGGTTCTCCTACAATGAGCAGTTCTTC,TRBJ2-1,.,TRBV6-5,.
CASSFPGGAGGYEQYF,TGTGCCAGCAGCTTCCCTGGGGGAGCGGGAGGGTACGAGCAGTACTTC,TRBJ2-7,TRBD2,TRBV28,.
CASTPPRGTQYF,TGTGCCAGCACACCGCCTAGGGGTACGCAGTATTTT,TRBJ2-3,.,TRBV28,once
CASSQDPGQPSYEQYF,TGTGCCAGCAGCCAAGATCCGGGACAGCCCTCCTACGAGCAGTACTTC,TRBJ2-7,TRBD1,TRBV4-2,.
CAISLSQGANYGYTF,TGTGCCATCTCCCTCTCCCAGGGGGCTAACTATGGCTACACCTTC,TRBJ1-2,TRBD1,TRBV10-3,few
CASSLGRDANYGYTF,TGTGCCAGCAGCTTAGGCCGGGATGCTAACTATGGCTACACCTTC,TRBJ1-2,.,TRBV13,.
CASSGLAWGEQFF,TGTGCCAGCAGTGGCCTAGCTTGGGGTGAGCAGTTCTTC,TRBJ2-1,.,TRBV6-4,once
CASSPGLNSYEQYF,TGTGCCAGCAGCCCGGGACTTAACTCCTACGAGCAGTACTTC,TRBJ2-7,.,TRBV13,.
CASRGTGRTEAFF,TGTGCCAGCAGGGGGACAGGCCGCACTGAAGCTTTCTTT,TRBJ1-1,TRBD1,TRBV6-1,few
CASSRYGTGGTGTQYF,TGTGCCAGCAGTCGCTACGGGACGGGAGGAACGGGTACGCAGTATTTT,TRBJ2-3,TRBD2,TRBV28,.